The 11 T cell receptor beta chains listed next were all sequenced from one sample in a study of cytomegalovirus exposure and HLA in healthy donors. Primers included in the PCR were 60 Vbeta and 13 Jbeta primers. Profiled with immunoSEQ multiplex PCR; TCRdb holds only in-frame clones, not every one. The repertoire holds about 180,000 clones, with 76% as singletons. Sequenced material: PBMCs. All receptors come from a man between 18 and 35 years old in good health and CMV-seronegative.

The chain uses TRBV9 and TRBJ1-6; no firm D call. CDR1 and CDR2 from the germline V gene are SGDLS and YYNGEE. V was cut by 0 bases and J by 6 bases, with 7 bases left in between. The CDR3 is made up of 14 amino acids. The CDR3: CASSVGHGNSPLHF. CDR3 DNA: TGTGCCAGCAGCGTAGGTCACGGTAATTCACCCCTCCACTTT.

The V call is TRBV14, the J call TRBJ2-7, with a tentative D call TRBD1 (6 bases). V dropped 0 bases and J dropped 5 bases, with 20 bases sitting between them. The germline gives CDR1 SGHDN, CDR2 FVKESK. The CDR3 is 17 residues long. As DNA, the CDR3 is TGTGCCAGCAGCCAAGATAACTTGACACAGGGTCTCGACGAGCAGTACTTC. Translated: CASSQDNLTQGLDEQYF.

The V call is TRBV12-5, the J call TRBJ1-2; TRBD1 agrees at 12 bases. The CDR3 has 17 amino acids. V lost 6 bases and J lost 3; bases outside the gene matches: 11. Germline-derived CDR1 and CDR2 are LGHNT and FRNRAP. The CDR3 spells CASGLVGQGARYYGYTF. The DNA for the CDR3 is TGTGCTAGTGGCCTAGTGGGACAGGGGGCCCGCTACTATGGCTACACCTTC.

The genes are TRBV25-1 and TRBJ1-5; TRBD1 agrees at 7 bases. J gave up 11 bases and V 2 bases, and 6 bases lay outside the gene matches. CDR1 is MGHDK and CDR2 is SYGVNS in the germline V gene. The CDR3 is 13 amino acids. The CDR3 protein is CASSEGRDRAQHF. CDR3 bases: TGTGCCAGCAGTGAAGGGAGAGACAGGGCCCAGCATTTT. The whole variable domain, filled in from reference TRBV25-1 and TRBJ1-5, reads EADIYQTPRYLVIGTGKKITLECSQTMGHDKMYWYQQDPGMELHLIHYSYGVNSTEKGDLSSESTVSRIRTEHFPLTLESARPSHTSQYLCASSEGRDRAQHFGDGTRLSIL.

The V and J genes are TRBV18 and TRBJ2-7; TRBD1 matches 12 bases. Per the germline V gene, CDR1 is KGHSH and CDR2 is LQKENI. V dropped 6 bases and J dropped 5; count of bases not matched to a gene: 8. The CDR3 runs to 15 residues. The CDR3 DNA reads TGTGCCAGCTCCCGTACCGGGACAGGGGGCCACGAGCAGTACTTC. Encoded protein: CASSRTGTGGHEQYF.

This clone was seen only once. This rearrangement joins TRBV9 to TRBJ2-7; 7 nucleotides agree with TRBD1. Germline lookup yields CDR1 SGDLS and CDR2 YYNGEE. This CDR3 is 15 amino acids long. V shed 0 bases, J shed 3 bases, and the junction held 6 bases outside the gene matches. The DNA for the CDR3 is TGTGCCAGCAGCGTAGGGGACAGTATAATCTACGAGCAGTACTTC. Its protein is CASSVGDSIIYEQYF.

V and J are TRBV7-9 and TRBJ1-5, with 8 bases that match TRBD1. Trimming removed 5 bases from V and 1 base from J; junction bases left unmatched: 1. The CDR3 totals 14 residues. Germline CDR1 is SEHNR and CDR2 is FQNEAQ (reference sequence). The CDR3, as DNA: TGTGCCAGCAGCGGACAGGGCAGCAATCAGCCCCAGCATTTT. As protein: CASSGQGSNQPQHF.

The V gene is TRBV6-5, the J gene TRBJ1-2; 7 nucleotides agree with TRBD1. CDR1 is MNHEY, CDR2 SVGAGI, per germline. The CDR3 covers 15 residues. Losses at the gene ends were 6 bases for V and 2 bases for J; bases not matched to a gene: 9. The CDR3 bases are TGTGCCAGCAGCTCCCGACAGGGCGTCAACTATGGCTACACCTTC. It codes for CASSSRQGVNYGYTF.

The chain links TRBV10-1 to TRBJ1-6; TRBD1 aligns across 7 bases. CDR1 is WNHNN and CDR2 is SYGVQD in the germline V gene (reference sequence). The V segment lost 10 bases and the J segment 7 bases; nucleotides outside the gene matches: 10. This CDR3 is built from 14 residues. The CDR3 DNA reads TGCGCCACCCCCCCGGGACAGTTCAATTCACCCCTCCACTTT. It yields the protein CATPPGQFNSPLHF.

The chain recombines TRBV21-1 with TRBJ1-1; the table's D gene call, TRBD1, was not cross checked with the DNA. TRBV21-1 is reported as a pseudogene. This CDR3 region has 16 residues. The DNA for the CDR3 is TGTGCCAGCAAGTCAGCCAACTGGGACAGGGGCACTGAAGCTTTCTTT. The encoded protein is CASKSANWDRGTEAFF.

The chain combines TRBV7-8 with TRBJ2-1, with D hard to call. Germline CDR1 SGHVS, CDR2 FQNEAQ. V shed 0 bases and J shed 0 bases, with 6 bases lying between them. The CDR3 is 15 residues long. CDR3 region: CASSLASSSYNEQFF. The CDR3 nucleotides read TGTGCCAGCAGCTTAGCCTCCAGCTCCTACAATGAGCAGTTCTTC. Combining the CDR3 with reference TRBV7-8 and TRBJ2-1 gives the whole variable domain GAGVSQSPRYKVAKRGQDVALRCDPISGHVSLFWYQQALGQGPEFLTYFQNEAQLDKSGLPSDRFFAERPEGSVSTLKIQRTQQEDSAVYLCASSLASSSYNEQFFGPGTRLTVL.